Following are 29 T cell receptor beta chains from one sample sequenced in a study of Ad26.COV2.S vaccination and SARS-CoV-2 variants. Here immunoSEQ multiplex PCR was the method, and the copy in TCRdb shows in-frame clones only, minus some. The data hold some 520,000 clones, with around 90% observed a single time. Described treatment: roughly 18 received Ad26.COV2.S at low or high dose, single or two shots; 5 received placebo; per-sample allocation not given. Material that was analyzed had been drawn on day 63 after the first vaccine or placebo injection. The specimen comprised peripheral blood, sampled in a trial of Ad26.COV2.S vaccine versus placebo. The receptors shown here come from a person between 18 and 60 years old who received the Ad26.COV2.S COVID-19 vaccine or a placebo.

The CDR3 coding sequence is TGTGCCAGCAGGGGAGGACAGGGAAGAGGACAAGAGACCCAGTACTTC. Protein: CASRGGQGRGQETQYF. The chain links TRBV28 to TRBJ2-5; TRBD1 matches at 8 bases. Germline CDR1 and CDR2: MDHEN and SYDVKM. Losses at the gene ends were 6 bases for V and 2 bases for J; bases not matched to a gene: 11. The length of the CDR3 is 16 residues.

This rearrangement joins TRBV19 to TRBJ1-5, with D uncertain. Germline CDR1 reads LNHDA; CDR2 reads SQIVND (reference sequence). The CDR3 runs 15 residues. The V end lost 2 bases, the J end lost 2 bases, and 10 bases lay between the germline ends. In nucleotides, the CDR3 is TGTGCCAGTAGTATAACCGGGCAGGGCAATCAGCCCCAGCATTTT. Residues: CASSITGQGNQPQHF.

The CDR3 is CASSILSSGSKGETQYF. The DNA of the CDR3 is TGTGCCAGTAGTATCTTGTCTAGCGGGAGTAAAGGAGAGACCCAGTACTTC. This rearrangement joins TRBV19 to TRBJ2-5, with TRBD2 matching 10 bases. The CDR3 covers 17 residues. The V gene's germline CDR1 is LNHDA and CDR2 SQIVND (reference sequence). J lost 4 bases, V lost 3 bases, and 11 bases had no gene match. The complete variable domain, with remaining parts taken from reference TRBV19 and TRBJ2-5, reads DGGITQSPKYLFRKEGQNVTLSCEQNLNHDAMYWYRQDPGQGLRLIYYSQIVNDFQKGDIAEGYSVSREKKESFPLTVTSAQKNPTAFYLCASSILSSGSKGETQYFGPGTRLLVL.

This chain uses TRBV5-4 with TRBJ2-1; 14 nucleotides match TRBD2. Per the germline V gene, CDR1 is SGHNT and CDR2 is YYREEE (reference sequence). V lost 5 bases to trimming and J lost 6 bases; unmatched junction nucleotides: 4. The length of the CDR3 is 15 residues. This CDR3 reads CASSRTSGRPNEQFF. In DNA form, the CDR3 reads TGTGCCAGCAGTCGGACTAGCGGGAGGCCCAATGAGCAGTTCTTC.

The V gene is TRBV19, the J gene TRBJ1-5, with 7 bases lining up with TRBD1. This CDR3 region has 16 residues. Germline V CDR1 and CDR2: LNHDA, SQIVND (reference sequence). Trimming took 0 bases from V and 2 from J; bases not matched to a gene: 4. The CDR3 nucleotides are TGTGCCAGTAGTATAGATCCAGGGGGTGGCAATCAGCCCCAGCATTTT. Translating gives CASSIDPGGGNQPQHF.

The V and J genes are TRBV6-5 and TRBJ2-5, with 9 bases matching TRBD1. V shed 2 bases, J shed 4 bases, and the junction held 5 bases outside the gene matches. Germline V gene lookup returns CDR1 MNHEY and CDR2 SVGAGI. The length of the CDR3 is 15 residues. This chain's CDR3 is CASSYRGTGRETQYF. CDR3 coding DNA: TGTGCCAGCAGTTACAGGGGGACAGGGAGAGAGACCCAGTACTTC.

The V gene is TRBV6-2 or TRBV6-3, the J gene TRBJ2-1; D is unresolved. CDR3 size: 12 residues. V was shortened by 6 bases and J by 10 bases, with 13 bases between the two germline ends. CDR1 is MNHEY and CDR2 is SVGEGT in the germline V gene. The CDR3 here is CASSRAVTEQFF. For the CDR3, the DNA is TGTGCCAGCAGCCGAGCCGTGACAGAGCAGTTCTTC.

CDR3 coding DNA: TGTGCCAGTCGGGGTGGGGGGATCTTAGCCTACGAGCAGTACTTC. It specifies CASRGGGILAYEQYF. The chain has TRBV28 and TRBJ2-7, with D tentatively TRBD2 (6 bases). The CDR3 spans 15 residues. The germline V gene has CDR1 MDHEN and CDR2 SYDVKM. V dropped 9 bases and J dropped 2 bases, with 20 bases sitting between them.

J is TRBJ1-6 and V is TRBV14; 8 bases agree with TRBD1. The germline gives CDR1 SGHDN, CDR2 FVKESK. The junction had 6 bases not matched to a gene; V was cut back by 1 base and J by 7 bases. The CDR3 totals 16 residues. CDR3 bases: TGTGCCAGCAGCCAAGGGGGACAGGCCGGGAATTCACCCCTCCACTTT. Its translation is CASSQGGQAGNSPLHF.

The chain joins TRBV28 to TRBJ2-1; the D call may be TRBD1 or TRBD2 (5 bases each). CDR1 MDHEN and CDR2 SYDVKM come from the germline V gene. V lost 6 bases to trimming and J lost 0 bases, with 18 bases between them. The CDR3 consists of 17 residues. The CDR3 protein is CASRPIRDAGSYNEQFF. Written as DNA, the CDR3 is TGTGCCAGCAGACCAATCCGGGACGCAGGCTCCTACAATGAGCAGTTCTTC.

Points on this clone: Relative to the germline gene, one junction end is altered; a read error may explain this. The rearrangement links TRBV7-2 to TRBJ1-2; the match to TRBD1 covers 7 bases. The CDR3 runs to 14 residues. Germline-derived CDR1 and CDR2 are SGHTA and FQGNSA. The chain's CDR3 is CASSLAGGEEGYTF. In nucleotides, the CDR3 is TGTGCCAGCAGCCTAGCAGGGGGGGAGGAAGGCTACACCTTC.

This CDR3 is CASSLEGQGHTGELFF. CDR3 sequence (DNA): TGTGCCAGCAGCTTAGAAGGTCAAGGCCACACCGGGGAGCTGTTTTTT. The chain joins TRBV11-2 to TRBJ2-2; D call uncertain. Germline CDR1 SGHAT, CDR2 FQNNGV. The ends were cut back, 0 bases at V and 3 bases at J, with 11 bases in the middle. CDR3 length: 16 amino acids.

The chain links TRBV14 to TRBJ2-5; D gene unclear. Germline V CDR1 and CDR2: SGHDN, FVKESK. The CDR3 has 13 residues. Trimming stripped 3 bases from V and 6 bases from J, with 11 bases between. DNA for the CDR3: TGTGCCAGCAGCCATGGGTCCCCCAAGACCCAGTACTTC. This gives the protein CASSHGSPKTQYF.

This chain connects TRBV30 to TRBJ2-6; D is perhaps TRBD1 (6 bases). The germline CDR1 and CDR2 sequences are GTSNPN and SVGIG (reference sequence). With 5 bases removed from V and 3 bases from J, the gap between germline ends came to 11 bases. This CDR3 contains 14 residues. DNA of the CDR3: TGTGCCTGGGCAGGGGCTTATGGGGCCAACGTCCTGACTTTC. This sequence encodes CAWAGAYGANVLTF. The entire variable domain, with the rest obtained from reference TRBV30 and TRBJ2-6, is as follows: SQTIHQWPATLVQPVGSPLSLECTVEGTSNPNLYWYRQAAGRGLQLLFYSVGIGQISSEVPQNLSASRPQDRQFILSSKKLLLSDSGFYLCAWAGAYGANVLTFGAGSRLTVL.

The genes are TRBV7-2 and TRBJ1-5; D call uncertain. The V end lost 3 bases, the J end lost 7 bases, and 10 bases lay between the germline ends. Per the germline V gene, CDR1 is SGHTA and CDR2 is FQGNSA. The CDR3 consists of 13 residues. The CDR3 DNA is TGTGCCAGCAGCTTCTGGGTAGCCCAGCCCCAGCATTTT. Protein product: CASSFWVAQPQHF.

The V and J genes are TRBV7-2 and TRBJ1-6, with 9 bases that match TRBD1. With V trimmed by 3 bases and J by 6 bases, 3 bases remained unmatched. The germline gives CDR1 SGHTA, CDR2 FQGNSA. This CDR3 is built from 15 residues. CDR3 bases: TGTGCCAGCAGCTTTACAGGGGGCGTTAATTCACCCCTCCACTTT. Encoded protein: CASSFTGGVNSPLHF.

The rearrangement links TRBV5-8 to TRBJ2-5, with D hard to call. V was pared by 0 bases and J by 1 base, with 7 bases between. The CDR3 runs to 14 residues. Germline CDR1 reads SGHTS; CDR2 reads YDEGEE. The chain's CDR3 is CASSLGRLQETQYF. CDR3 in DNA: TGTGCCAGCAGCTTGGGGCGGCTCCAAGAGACCCAGTACTTC.

As DNA, the CDR3 is TGTGCCAGCAGCCAAGATTGGCGCGGGAGGGCCGGGGGCGAGCAGTACTTC. Encoded protein: CASSQDWRGRAGGEQYF. The V and J genes are TRBV3-1 (or the pseudogene TRBV3-2) and TRBJ2-7, with 9 bases lining up with TRBD2. CDR3 length: 17 residues. Germline-derived CDR1 and CDR2 are LGHDT and YNNKEL (reference sequence). Trimming cost V 0 bases and J 6 bases; bases outside gene matches: 12.

The V and J genes are TRBV6-2 or TRBV6-3 and TRBJ2-5, with D possibly matching TRBD2 (6 bases). CDR1 MNHEY and CDR2 SVGEGT come from the germline V gene. The CDR3 is made up of 15 amino acids. V shed 5 bases and J shed 3 bases, with 16 bases lying between them. The CDR3 is CASSSRGTIKETQYF. The CDR3 DNA reads TGTGCCAGCAGTAGTCGGGGGACCATAAAAGAGACCCAGTACTTC.

This sequence joins TRBV11-3 and TRBJ2-1; the match to TRBD2 covers 8 bases. CDR3 length equals 14 residues. Germline CDR1 and CDR2: SGHNT and YENEEA. Trimming cost V 5 bases and J 8 bases; bases outside gene matches: 8. DNA of the CDR3: TGTGCCAGCAGCCCCGGGACTAGTGAAGATGAGCAGTTCTTC. Its translation is CASSPGTSEDEQFF.

This chain connects TRBV28 to TRBJ1-5; 8 nucleotides agree with TRBD1. Looked up from germline, CDR1 is MDHEN and CDR2 is SYDVKM. The CDR3 loop spans 14 amino acids. The ends lost 6 bases at V and 7 bases at J; junction bases unmatched: 8. The CDR3 DNA follows: TGTGCCAGCAGAGAAACAGGGGGTGGACAGCCCCAGCATTTT. The encoded protein is CASRETGGGQPQHF. Variable domain in full (rest from reference TRBV28 and TRBJ1-5): DVKVTQSSRYLVKRTGEKVFLECVQDMDHENMFWYRQDPGLGLRLIYFSYDVKMKEKGDIPEGYSVSREKKERFSLILESASTNQTSMYLCASRETGGGQPQHFGDGTRLSIL.

This chain joins TRBV2 and TRBJ2-7; D might be TRBD1 (5 bases). The germline V and J ends were trimmed by 7 bases and 0 bases, with 13 bases remaining between them. The CDR3 totals 14 residues. Germline V gene sequence: CDR1 SNHLY, CDR2 FYNNEI. The CDR3 DNA reads TGTGCCAGCAAGGTGCAGGGAAGCTCCTACGAGCAGTACTTC. It translates to CASKVQGSSYEQYF.

This CDR3 is CASSRSTGGANEQFF. In DNA form, the CDR3 reads TGTGCCAGCAGCCGGTCGACAGGTGGTGCGAATGAGCAGTTCTTC. This chain links TRBV14 with TRBJ2-1; tentative D call: TRBD1 (6 bases). The germline V gene has CDR1 SGHDN and CDR2 FVKESK. V lost 4 bases and J lost 7, with 17 bases in between. This CDR3 region has 15 residues.

The V call is TRBV6-2 or TRBV6-3, the J call TRBJ2-7; D remains unclear. The CDR3 loop spans 11 amino acids. Germline CDR1 and CDR2: MNHEY and SVGEGT. Trimming took off 1 base at V and 5 bases at J, with 3 bases between the two ends. The CDR3 nucleotides read TGTGCCAGCAGTTACTACGACGAGCAGTACTTC. Its translation is CASSYYDEQYF.

The rearrangement links TRBV5-8 to TRBJ2-7, with D unclear. This CDR3 has 13 amino acids. The V end lost 2 bases, the J end lost 0 bases, and 6 bases lay between the germline ends. In germline, CDR1 is SGHTS, CDR2 YDEGEE. This CDR3 reads CASSFPSSYEQYF. The CDR3 DNA reads as TGTGCCAGCAGCTTCCCCTCCTCCTACGAGCAGTACTTC.

V and J are TRBV19 and TRBJ2-7; D uncertain. Germline V gives CDR1 LNHDA, CDR2 SQIVND (reference sequence). The CDR3 runs 14 residues. The V end was cut by 2 bases, the J end by 0 bases, with 8 bases between. The CDR3 protein is CASSIWTSSYEQYF. In DNA form, the CDR3 reads TGTGCCAGTAGTATATGGACGAGCTCCTACGAGCAGTACTTC.

The chain links TRBV15 to TRBJ2-7; maybe TRBD1 (6 bases). Germline V gene sequence: CDR1 LNHNV, CDR2 YYDKDF (reference sequence). The CDR3 length is 14 residues. V was shortened by 3 bases and J by 3 bases, with 12 bases between the two germline ends. CDR3 nucleotides: TGTGCCACCAGCAGGACCCGGGACATCTACGAGCAGTACTTC. Encoded protein: CATSRTRDIYEQYF.

This clone was detected only once. CDR3 DNA: TGTGCCTGGAGTGTAAGACAGGTAGAGACCCAGTACTTC. Its protein product is CAWSVRQVETQYF. This chain connects TRBV30 to TRBJ2-5, with D perhaps TRBD1 (6 bases). Germline V lookup: CDR1 GTSNPN, CDR2 SVGIG (reference sequence). The CDR3 spans 13 residues. The V gene lost 0 bases and the J gene lost 4 bases, with 9 bases spanning the gap. Looking up the rest from reference TRBV30 and TRBJ2-5 gives the full variable domain: SQTIHQWPATLVQPVGSPLSLECTVEGTSNPNLYWYRQAAGRGLQLLFYSVGIGQISSEVPQNLSASRPQDRQFILSSKKLLLSDSGFYLCAWSVRQVETQYFGPGTRLLVL.

This chain joins TRBV19 and TRBJ1-1; D unresolved. Germline V gives CDR1 LNHDA, CDR2 SQIVND (reference sequence). This CDR3 contains 13 residues. V lost 7 bases and J 0 bases, leaving 9 bases between the germline ends. As DNA, the CDR3 is TGTGCCAGTACTGGACTCATGAACACTGAAGCTTTCTTT. This codes for CASTGLMNTEAFF.